The next 13 T cell receptor beta chains were all read from a single sample in a study of cytomegalovirus exposure and HLA in healthy donors. Both 60 Vbeta primers and 13 Jbeta primers went into the PCR. Measured with immunoSEQ multiplex PCR; TCRdb has only the in-frame clones, and not every one. The table lists fewer than 250,000 clones, around 80% of them singletons. Sequenced input: PBMCs. These receptor sequences come from a man aged 40-49 years in good health and CMV-seropositive.

The CDR3 reads CASSSQGIETQYF. The CDR3 DNA is TGTGCCAGCTCATCACAGGGGATTGAGACCCAGTACTTC. The V gene is TRBV18, the J gene TRBJ2-5; 7 bases are shared with TRBD1. The CDR3 loop spans 13 amino acids. The J segment lost 5 bases and the V segment lost 5 bases, leaving 5 bases of the junction unmatched. CDR1 is KGHSH, CDR2 LQKENI, per germline.

CDR3 bases: TGTGCCAGTACCTCACGACAGGGGGCGGATCAGCCCCAGCATTTT. Its translation is CASTSRQGADQPQHF. The chain uses TRBV19 and TRBJ1-5; 10 nucleotides line up with TRBD1. The V gene end was trimmed by 7 bases and the J gene end by 5 bases; junction bases not matched to a gene: 8. The germline gives CDR1 LNHDA, CDR2 SQIVND (reference sequence). The CDR3 consists of 15 residues.

The chain couples TRBV14 to TRBJ2-1; D uncertain. This CDR3 spans 14 amino acids. The germline V gene encodes CDR1 SGHDN and CDR2 FVKESK. V lost 6 bases, J lost 6 bases, and 15 bases lay in between. The CDR3 DNA is TGTGCCAGCAGTGGTCCCAGGTGGTCCAATGAGCAGTTCTTC. Its protein is CASSGPRWSNEQFF.

This chain connects TRBV13 to TRBJ2-7; D not certain. V shed 3 bases and J shed 5 bases, with 8 bases lying between them. This CDR3 spans 12 amino acids. CDR1 is PRHDT, CDR2 FYEKMQ, per germline (reference sequence). CDR3 residues: CASSFPSDEQYF. CDR3 bases: TGTGCCAGCAGCTTCCCTTCGGACGAGCAGTACTTC.

J is TRBJ1-2 and V is TRBV25-1, with D unresolved. CDR3 length equals 14 residues. In germline, CDR1 is MGHDK, CDR2 SYGVNS. Trimming stripped 6 bases from V and 0 bases from J, with 11 bases between. CDR3 in amino acids: CASSQNRTNYGYTF. The DNA of the CDR3 is TGTGCCAGCAGCCAAAATAGAACTAACTATGGCTACACCTTC.

The gene calls are TRBV5-1 and TRBJ1-1, with 10 bases identical to TRBD1. The CDR3 totals 13 residues. Losses at the gene ends were 8 bases for V and 2 bases for J; bases not matched to a gene: 3. CDR1 and CDR2 from the germline V gene are SGHRS and YFSETQ. The DNA of the CDR3 is TGCGCCAGTAGGACAGGGGGAAACACTGAAGCTTTCTTT. It yields the protein CASRTGGNTEAFF.

About this clone: The sample has other DNA sequences that encode this CDR3 too. This rearrangement joins TRBV19 to TRBJ2-5; D possibly corresponds to TRBD2 (6 bases). Trimming cost V 4 bases and J 1 base, with 7 bases left between them. Germline assignment: CDR1 LNHDA and CDR2 SQIVND (reference sequence). The CDR3 has 13 amino acids. DNA of the CDR3: TGTGCCAGTAGTAGGGACTCCCAAGAGACCCAGTACTTC. Its translation is CASSRDSQETQYF.

The chain uses TRBV4-2 and TRBJ2-7; 7 bases fit TRBD2. The CDR3 is made up of 14 amino acids. The ends lost 4 bases at V and 3 bases at J; junction bases unmatched: 6. Germline values: CDR1 LGHNA, CDR2 YNFKEQ. This CDR3 reads CASSRIAGDYEQYV. The CDR3 DNA sequence: TGTGCCAGCAGCCGAATCGCGGGGGACTACGAGCAGTACGTC.

The chain links TRBV5-1 to TRBJ1-5; a weak D match, TRBD1 (6 bases). CDR3 length: 15 residues. V was shortened by 5 bases and J by 3 bases, with 15 bases between the two germline ends. CDR1 SGHRS and CDR2 YFSETQ come from the germline V gene. In DNA form, the CDR3 reads TGCGCCAGCAGTGAAGGGGACAACTTCAATCAGCCCCAGCATTTT. This codes for CASSEGDNFNQPQHF.

The V call is TRBV12-5, the J call TRBJ2-5, with 7 bases aligning to TRBD2. With V trimmed by 1 base and J by 5 bases, 7 bases remained unmatched. Germline CDR1 reads LGHNT; CDR2 reads FRNRAP. CDR3 size: 15 residues. The CDR3 spells CASGLGQAGTETQYF. As DNA, the CDR3 is TGTGCTAGTGGTTTGGGGCAAGCGGGAACGGAGACCCAGTACTTC.

The genes are TRBV30 and TRBJ2-5, with TRBD2 identical over 12 bases. CDR3 length: 12 residues. The germline V gene has CDR1 GTSNPN and CDR2 SVGIG (reference sequence). The junction had 6 bases not matched to a gene; V was cut back by 3 bases and J by 13 bases. The CDR3: CAWRTSGSEGYF. CDR3 DNA sequence: TGTGCCTGGAGGACTAGCGGGAGCGAAGGGTACTTC.

The chain couples TRBV6-1 to TRBJ1-5, with 7 bases aligning to TRBD1. The CDR3 runs to 15 residues. J gave up 6 bases and V 5 bases, and 10 bases lay outside the gene matches. From germline, CDR1 is MNHNS and CDR2 SASEGT. In nucleotides, the CDR3 is TGTGCCAGCAGTTTCACAGGGGAAGGGTCTCAGCCCCAGCATTTT. Protein: CASSFTGEGSQPQHF.

The chain links TRBV9 to TRBJ1-1, with TRBD1 matching 10 bases. With 3 bases clipped from V and 5 bases from J, the junction kept 4 bases outside the gene matches. The CDR3 extends over 14 amino acids. The V gene's germline CDR1 is SGDLS and CDR2 YYNGEE. CDR3 amino acids: CASSEGQGETEAFF. The CDR3, as DNA: TGTGCCAGCAGCGAAGGACAGGGGGAAACTGAAGCTTTCTTT.